The 20 T cell receptor beta chains presented below share a single source sample, sequenced in a study of sequential checkpoint blockade in melanoma. This sample's treatment: randomized to nivolumab then ipilimumab (arm A) or the reverse (arm B). Measured with immunoSEQ multiplex PCR; TCRdb has only the in-frame clones, and not every one. The data hold about 3,300 clones, with under 25% observed a single time. The specimen was tumor tissue (inferred from file names), collected from a patient given nivolumab and ipilimumab in sequence. Receptor source: a human donor with melanoma.

The chain employs TRBV25-1 and TRBJ1-5; TRBD1 might be the D (6 bases). Germline CDR1 is MGHDK and CDR2 is SYGVNS. The length of the CDR3 is 17 residues. With 6 bases removed from V and 0 bases from J, the gap between germline ends came to 18 bases. The CDR3 sequence: CASSGLGDRYSNQPQHF. The CDR3 region has the DNA TGTGCCAGCAGCGGACTCGGCGACAGGTATAGCAATCAGCCCCAGCATTTT.

This clone ranks as medium-sized. The rearrangement uses TRBV9 and TRBJ2-1, with 9 bases matching TRBD2. Per germline, CDR1 SGDLS and CDR2 YYNGEE. The length of the CDR3 is 15 residues. Trimming at V came to 7 bases and at J to 8 bases, leaving 13 bases not matched to a gene. The DNA for the CDR3 is TGTGCCAGCCGCCGAGGCGGGGGGGGCCGAGATGAGCAGTTCTTC. It encodes CASRRGGGGRDEQFF.

The chain joins TRBV4-1 to TRBJ2-6; D is perhaps TRBD1 (6 bases). Germline V CDR1 and CDR2: MGHRA, YSYEKL. There are 17 residues in the CDR3. V lost 4 bases, J lost 3 bases, and 16 bases lay in between. The CDR3 reads CASSPGQNTLGANVLTF. In nucleotides, the CDR3 is TGCGCCAGCAGCCCAGGACAGAACACCCTTGGGGCCAACGTCCTGACTTTC.

This clone was counted many times. The CDR3 region is CASSLGQATEAFF. CDR3 DNA: TGTGCCAGCAGCTTAGGGCAGGCCACTGAAGCTTTCTTT. The chain is built from TRBV7-2 and TRBJ1-1; no clear D gene. Trimming cost V 1 base and J 4 bases, with 7 bases left between them. Germline V CDR1 and CDR2: SGHTA, FQGNSA. CDR3 length: 13 amino acids.

This clone was observed a handful of times. This chain joins TRBV6-8 and TRBJ1-6; no reliable D call. Germline-derived CDR1 and CDR2 are MNHGY and SAAAGT. The ends were cut back, 6 bases at V and 5 bases at J, with 14 bases in the middle. The CDR3 runs 15 residues. CDR3 loop: CASSPEVADNSPLHF. Written as DNA, the CDR3 is TGTGCCAGCAGCCCCGAGGTGGCTGATAATTCACCCCTCCACTTT.

This sequence joins TRBV6-8 and TRBJ2-3, with 10 bases aligning to TRBD1. The length of the CDR3 is 17 residues. V shed 6 bases and J 2 bases; nucleotides not matched to a gene: 11. Germline V gene lookup returns CDR1 MNHGY and CDR2 SAAAGT. CDR3 in amino acids: CASRRQGAFLHTDTQYF. The CDR3 bases are TGTGCCAGCAGACGACAGGGGGCGTTTCTCCACACAGATACGCAGTATTTT.

The rearrangement joins TRBV19 to TRBJ1-2; 9 bases align to TRBD1. The CDR3 length is 13 residues. Germline loops: CDR1 LNHDA, CDR2 SQIVND (reference sequence). Unmatched junction bases numbered 6, after V lost 5 bases and J lost 8 bases. CDR3 amino acids: CASSPWTGVGYTF. CDR3 nucleotide sequence: TGTGCCAGTAGTCCCTGGACAGGGGTCGGCTACACCTTC.

This clone is labeled as medium-sized (0.01 to 0.1%). The DNA of the CDR3 is TGTGCCAGCAGGGACAGCCAGAACACCGGGGAGCTGTTTTTT. Amino acid sequence: CASRDSQNTGELFF. This chain joins TRBV6-8 and TRBJ2-2, with D maybe TRBD1 (6 bases). The CDR3 spans 14 residues. Trimming stripped 6 bases from V and 1 base from J, with 9 bases between. CDR1 is MNHGY, CDR2 SAAAGT, per germline.

This clone was counted between two and nine times. The rearrangement links TRBV10-2 to TRBJ1-1; D remains unclear. Germline V gene lookup returns CDR1 WSHSY and CDR2 SAAADI. The CDR3 is made up of 15 amino acids. V was shortened by 2 bases and J by 1 base, with 11 bases between the two germline ends. CDR3 nucleotides: TGCGCCAGCAGTGAGATCCCGCGGGGGAACACTGAAGCTTTCTTT. Translated, it gives CASSEIPRGNTEAFF.

This clone was observed a few times. V and J are TRBV6-8 and TRBJ2-1, with 11 bases that match TRBD2. Germline-derived CDR1 and CDR2 are MNHGY and SAAAGT. This CDR3 comprises 15 residues. The V gene end was trimmed by 4 bases and the J gene end by 4 bases; junction bases not matched to a gene: 3. This chain's CDR3 is CASSSSGGPYNEQFF. The CDR3 DNA is TGTGCCAGCAGTTCTAGCGGGGGGCCTTACAATGAGCAGTTCTTC.

The chain combines TRBV14 with TRBJ2-3, with D possibly matching TRBD1 (6 bases). This CDR3 has 14 residues. Trimming removed 4 bases from V and 7 bases from J, with 15 bases in between. Germline assignment: CDR1 SGHDN and CDR2 FVKESK. The CDR3 DNA reads TGTGCCAGCAGCCTAGGACAGTCAGCACATACGCAGTATTTT. It codes for CASSLGQSAHTQYF.

V usage is TRBV6-8 and J usage is TRBJ2-7; 8 bases fit TRBD2. Germline V gene lookup returns CDR1 MNHGY and CDR2 SAAAGT. J gave up 3 bases and V 4 bases, and 5 bases lay outside the gene matches. This CDR3 has 14 amino acids. The CDR3: CASSFRGGFYEQYF. The CDR3 DNA reads as TGTGCCAGCAGTTTCCGGGGGGGCTTCTACGAGCAGTACTTC.

This clone occurred many times. The chain recombines TRBV11-3 with TRBJ2-5; D uncertain. V shed 3 bases and J shed 4 bases, with 18 bases lying between them. CDR3 length: 16 amino acids. CDR1 SGHNT and CDR2 YENEEA come from the germline V gene. In DNA form, the CDR3 reads TGTGCCAGCAGCTTGGCCTCTGGCTTAAAATTAGAGACCCAGTACTTC. Protein: CASSLASGLKLETQYF.

This clone was recorded many times. The chain has TRBV12-5 and TRBJ2-5, with a weak D call TRBD2 (6 bases). CDR3 length: 14 amino acids. Looked up from germline, CDR1 is LGHNT and CDR2 is FRNRAP. The DNA for the CDR3 is TGTGCCAGCTCTCGACCGGGGGTCCAAGAGACCCAGTACTTC. Its protein product is CASSRPGVQETQYF.

The table lists this clone with a few counts. V usage is TRBV30 and J usage is TRBJ2-2; tentatively, D is TRBD1 or TRBD2 (5 bases each). CDR1 GTSNPN and CDR2 SVGIG come from the germline V gene (reference sequence). V dropped 5 bases and J dropped 3 bases, with 13 bases sitting between them. The CDR3 length is 14 residues. In DNA, the CDR3 is TGTGCCTGGGTCCCGGGACGCTACACCGGGGAGCTGTTTTTT. Encoded protein: CAWVPGRYTGELFF. The full variable domain, its missing parts supplied by reference TRBV30 and TRBJ2-2, is SQTIHQWPATLVQPVGSPLSLECTVEGTSNPNLYWYRQAAGRGLQLLFYSVGIGQISSEVPQNLSASRPQDRQFILSSKKLLLSDSGFYLCAWVPGRYTGELFFGEGSRLTVL.

By share of the sample, this clone is large. This rearrangement joins TRBV5-1 to TRBJ2-7; 8 bases match TRBD1. The CDR3 length is 17 residues. V shed 2 bases, J shed 2 bases, and the junction held 12 bases outside the gene matches. Germline V gene lookup returns CDR1 SGHRS and CDR2 YFSETQ. CDR3 protein: CASSLIPKQDRAYEQYF. CDR3 bases: TGCGCCAGCAGCTTAATTCCCAAACAGGACAGGGCCTACGAGCAGTACTTC.

The J gene is TRBJ1-1, the V gene TRBV19; D may be TRBD1 (6 bases). Germline V gives CDR1 LNHDA, CDR2 SQIVND (reference sequence). The V end lost 4 bases, the J end lost 0 bases, and 12 bases lay between the germline ends. This CDR3 has 15 residues. This CDR3 is CASSTVGQLNTEAFF. The CDR3 DNA reads TGTGCCAGTAGTACGGTAGGACAGTTGAACACTGAAGCTTTCTTT.

This chain connects TRBV6-8 to TRBJ2-1; D call uncertain. The CDR3 is 15 residues long. Germline V lookup: CDR1 MNHGY, CDR2 SAAAGT. Trimming removed 0 bases at V and 5 bases at J, with 11 bases between. This CDR3 reads CASSYSGLVNNEQFF. For the CDR3, the DNA is TGTGCCAGCAGTTACTCTGGGCTAGTTAACAATGAGCAGTTCTTC.

The V gene is TRBV29-1, the J gene TRBJ1-2; D gene uncertain. Per the germline V gene, CDR1 is SQVTM and CDR2 is ANQGSEA. Trimming took off 1 base at V and 4 bases at J, with 13 bases between the two ends. This CDR3 has 14 residues. The CDR3 sequence: CSVEAPRYAYGYTF. CDR3 nucleotides: TGCAGCGTTGAAGCCCCCAGGTACGCCTATGGCTACACCTTC. The full variable domain, rest sourced from reference TRBV29-1 and TRBJ1-2, is SAVISQKPSRDICQRGTSLTIQCQVDSQVTMMFWYRQQPGQSLTLIATANQGSEATYESGFVIDKFPISRPNLTFSTLTVSNMSPEDSSIYLCSVEAPRYAYGYTFGSGTRLTVV.

This clone has at least ten counts. V usage is TRBV11-3 and J usage is TRBJ1-2; 8 bases line up with TRBD1. The J segment lost 1 base and the V segment lost 5 bases, leaving 3 bases of the junction unmatched. CDR1 and CDR2 from the germline V gene are SGHNT and YENEEA. The CDR3 covers 14 residues. The CDR3: CASSPGQGNYGYTF. The CDR3 DNA is TGTGCCAGCAGCCCAGGACAGGGTAACTATGGCTACACCTTC.